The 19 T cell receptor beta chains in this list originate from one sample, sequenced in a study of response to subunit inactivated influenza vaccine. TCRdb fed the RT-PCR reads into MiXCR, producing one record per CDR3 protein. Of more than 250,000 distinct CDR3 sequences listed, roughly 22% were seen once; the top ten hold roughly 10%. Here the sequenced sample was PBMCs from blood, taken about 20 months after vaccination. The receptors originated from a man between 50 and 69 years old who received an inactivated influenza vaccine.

The CDR3 region is CRGGASGSRQETQYF. The CDR3 coding sequence is TGCAGGGGAGGGGCTAGCGGGAGCCGGCAAGAGACCCAGTACTTC. The V and J genes are TRBV20-1 and TRBJ2-5; 10 bases match TRBD2. This CDR3 has 15 amino acids. In germline, CDR1 is DFQATT, CDR2 SNEGSKA (reference sequence).

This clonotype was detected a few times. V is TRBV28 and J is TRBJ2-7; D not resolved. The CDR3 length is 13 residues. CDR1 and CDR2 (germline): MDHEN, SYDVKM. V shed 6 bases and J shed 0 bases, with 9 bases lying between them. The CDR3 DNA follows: TGTGCCAGCAGGCGGACGAGCTCCTACGAGCAGTACTTC. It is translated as CASRRTSSYEQYF.

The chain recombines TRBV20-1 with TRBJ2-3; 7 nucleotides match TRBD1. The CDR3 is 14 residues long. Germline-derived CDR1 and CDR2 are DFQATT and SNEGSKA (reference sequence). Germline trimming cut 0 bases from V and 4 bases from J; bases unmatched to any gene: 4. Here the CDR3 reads CSARDFGTADTQYF. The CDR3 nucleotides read TGCAGTGCTAGAGATTTCGGGACAGCAGATACGCAGTATTTT.

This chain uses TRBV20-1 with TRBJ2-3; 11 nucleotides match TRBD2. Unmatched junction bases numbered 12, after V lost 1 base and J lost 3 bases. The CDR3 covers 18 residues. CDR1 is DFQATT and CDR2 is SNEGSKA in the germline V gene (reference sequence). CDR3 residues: CSARGGWLAGGVTDTQYF. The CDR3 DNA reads TGCAGTGCTAGAGGGGGGTGGCTAGCGGGAGGTGTTACAGATACGCAGTATTTT.

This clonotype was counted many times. Here the CDR3 reads CASSQDIGAPLHF. In nucleotides, the CDR3 is TGCGCCAGCAGCCAAGATATCGGTGCTCCCCTCCACTTT. The chain carries TRBV4-3 and TRBJ1-6; D unresolved. CDR1 is LGHNA, CDR2 YSLEER, per germline. Trimming pared 0 bases from V and 13 bases from J, leaving 10 bases between. This CDR3 has 13 amino acids.

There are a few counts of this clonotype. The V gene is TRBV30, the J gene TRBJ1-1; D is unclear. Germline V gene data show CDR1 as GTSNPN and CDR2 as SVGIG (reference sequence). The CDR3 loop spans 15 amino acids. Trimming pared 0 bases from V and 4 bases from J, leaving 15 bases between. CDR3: CAWSVESRRGTEAFF. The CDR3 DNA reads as TGTGCCTGGAGTGTAGAGAGCCGGCGGGGCACTGAAGCTTTCTTT.

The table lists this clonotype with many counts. The CDR3 coding sequence is TGTGCCTGGACCGGGACTAGCGGCTCCTACGAGCAGTACTTC. Translating it yields CAWTGTSGSYEQYF. J is TRBJ2-7 and V is TRBV30; 11 bases line up with TRBD2. The V gene's germline CDR1 is GTSNPN and CDR2 SVGIG (reference sequence). The V and J ends lost 4 bases and 0 bases, in that order; junction bases with no gene match: 2. The CDR3 is made up of 14 amino acids.

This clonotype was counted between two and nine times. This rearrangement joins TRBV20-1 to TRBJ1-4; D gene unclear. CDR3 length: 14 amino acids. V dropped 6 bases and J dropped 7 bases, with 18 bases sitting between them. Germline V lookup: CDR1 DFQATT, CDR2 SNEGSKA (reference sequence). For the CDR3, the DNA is TGCAGTGCGTTTACCGGGTTCCCTCGTGAAAAACTGTTTTTT. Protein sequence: CSAFTGFPREKLFF.

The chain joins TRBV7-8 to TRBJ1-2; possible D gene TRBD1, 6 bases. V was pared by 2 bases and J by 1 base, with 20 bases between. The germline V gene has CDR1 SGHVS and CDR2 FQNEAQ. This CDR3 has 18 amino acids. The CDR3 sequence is CASSLRPPPGHSNYGYTF. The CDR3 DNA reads TGTGCCAGCAGCTTAAGACCCCCCCCGGGACATAGTAACTATGGCTACACCTTC.

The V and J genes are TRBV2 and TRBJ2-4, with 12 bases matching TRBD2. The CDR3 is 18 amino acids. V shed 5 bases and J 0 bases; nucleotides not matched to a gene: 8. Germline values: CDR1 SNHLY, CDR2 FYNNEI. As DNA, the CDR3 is TGTGCCAGCAGTCCACGGACTAGCGGGAATCTAGCCAAAAACATTCAGTACTTC. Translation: CASSPRTSGNLAKNIQYF.

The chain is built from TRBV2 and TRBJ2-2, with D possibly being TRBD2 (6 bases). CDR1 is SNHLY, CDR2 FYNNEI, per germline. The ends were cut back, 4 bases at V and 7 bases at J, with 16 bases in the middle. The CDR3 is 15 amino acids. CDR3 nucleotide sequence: TGTGCCAGCAGTGTGGATAGCGGCGTGGGCGGGGAGCTGTTTTTT. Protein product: CASSVDSGVGGELFF.

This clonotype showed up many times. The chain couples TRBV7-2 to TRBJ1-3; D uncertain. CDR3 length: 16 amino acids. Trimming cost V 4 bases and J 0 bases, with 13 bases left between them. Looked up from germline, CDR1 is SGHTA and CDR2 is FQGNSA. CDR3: CASSSEAPRSGNTIYF. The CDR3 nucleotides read TGTGCCAGCAGCTCAGAGGCCCCACGCTCTGGAAACACCATATATTTT.

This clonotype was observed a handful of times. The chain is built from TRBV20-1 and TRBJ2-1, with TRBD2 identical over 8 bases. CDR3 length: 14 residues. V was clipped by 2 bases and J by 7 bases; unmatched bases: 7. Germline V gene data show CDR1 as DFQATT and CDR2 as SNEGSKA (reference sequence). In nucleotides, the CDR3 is TGCAGTGCTAGACTAGCGGGTAGGGGGAATGAGCAGTTCTTC. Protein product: CSARLAGRGNEQFF.

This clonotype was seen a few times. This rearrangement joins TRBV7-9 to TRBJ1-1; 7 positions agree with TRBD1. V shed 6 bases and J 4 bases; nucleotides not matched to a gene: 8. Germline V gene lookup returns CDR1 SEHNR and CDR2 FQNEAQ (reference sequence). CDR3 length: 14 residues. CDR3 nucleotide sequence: TGTGCCAGCAGACCGACAGGGATGAGCACTGAAGCTTTCTTT. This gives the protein CASRPTGMSTEAFF.

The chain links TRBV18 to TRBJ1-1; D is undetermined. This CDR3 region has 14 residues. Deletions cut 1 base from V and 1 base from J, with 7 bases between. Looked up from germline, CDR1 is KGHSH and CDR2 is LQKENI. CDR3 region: CASSPRSQNTEAFF. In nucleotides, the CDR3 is TGTGCCAGCTCACCACGTTCGCAGAACACTGAAGCTTTCTTT.

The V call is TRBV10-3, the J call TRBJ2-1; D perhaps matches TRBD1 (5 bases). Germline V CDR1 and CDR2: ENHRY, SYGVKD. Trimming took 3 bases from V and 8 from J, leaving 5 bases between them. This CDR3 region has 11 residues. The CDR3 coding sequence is TGTGCCATCAGTGACAGGGATGAGCAGTTCTTC. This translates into CAISDRDEQFF.

The CDR3 region is CASRAGTGRRGGTEAFF. In DNA, the CDR3 is TGTGCCAGCAGAGCCGGGACAGGGAGACGAGGGGGAACTGAAGCTTTCTTT. The chain is built from TRBV2 and TRBJ1-1; 9 bases line up with TRBD1. The trim removed 6 bases at V and 5 bases at J, leaving 16 bases unmatched. The length of the CDR3 is 17 residues. CDR1 SNHLY and CDR2 FYNNEI come from the germline V gene.

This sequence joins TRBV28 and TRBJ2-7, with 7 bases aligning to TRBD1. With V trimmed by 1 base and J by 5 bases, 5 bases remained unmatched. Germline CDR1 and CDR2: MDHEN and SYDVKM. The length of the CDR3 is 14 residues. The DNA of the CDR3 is TGTGCCAGCAGTTTATTACAGGGGAGCAACGAGCAGTACTTC. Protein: CASSLLQGSNEQYF.

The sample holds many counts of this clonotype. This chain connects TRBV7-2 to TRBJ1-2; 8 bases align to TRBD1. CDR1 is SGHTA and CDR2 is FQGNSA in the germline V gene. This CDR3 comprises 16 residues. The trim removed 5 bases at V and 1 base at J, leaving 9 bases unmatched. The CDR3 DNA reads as TGTGCCAGCAGCCCTACGGGGACAGGCCTTAACTATGGCTACACCTTC. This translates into CASSPTGTGLNYGYTF.